This TCR beta chain stems from a study of T-cell memory formation after mild COVID-19. Study in general: Among the donors, TCR clusters were largely specific to each donor.

The germline V and J ends were trimmed by 4 bases and 0 bases, with 18 bases remaining between them. Germline loops: CDR1 SGHKS, CDR2 YYEKEE (reference sequence). This CDR3 is built from 17 residues. Barcoded TCR alpha and TCR beta cDNA libraries with UMIs came from 5'RACE using constant-segment primers. TCRdb re-derived calls from the 5' RACE reads in MiXCR, one entry per CDR3 protein. Among 200,000 to 250,000 distinct CDR3 sequences, roughly 10% were seen once, and the ten largest hold 3.5%. The gene calls are TRBV5-5 and TRBJ2-3, with D possibly being TRBD2 (5 bases). This TCR came from a man aged 18 to 35 who had mild COVID-19 (a few samples of this study predate the infection). Cell type and time point are not known. Sample: PBMCs or a T cell subset sorted from them (not recorded which). CDR3 amino acids: CASSKQLGPPSTDTQYF. The DNA for the CDR3 is TGTGCCAGCAGCAAGCAACTAGGCCCTCCGAGCACAGATACGCAGTATTTT.